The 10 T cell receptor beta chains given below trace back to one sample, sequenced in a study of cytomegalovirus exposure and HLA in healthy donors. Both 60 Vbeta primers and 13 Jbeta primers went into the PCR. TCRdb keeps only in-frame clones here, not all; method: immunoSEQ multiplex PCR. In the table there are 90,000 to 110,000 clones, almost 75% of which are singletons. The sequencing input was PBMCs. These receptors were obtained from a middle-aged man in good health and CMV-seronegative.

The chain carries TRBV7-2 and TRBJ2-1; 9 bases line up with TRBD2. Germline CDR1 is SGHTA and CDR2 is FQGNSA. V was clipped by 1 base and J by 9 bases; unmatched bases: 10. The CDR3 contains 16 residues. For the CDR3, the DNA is TGTGCCAGCAGCTTAGTGGCTGCGGGGGGGAGGGGTGAGCAGTTCTTC. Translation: CASSLVAAGGRGEQFF.

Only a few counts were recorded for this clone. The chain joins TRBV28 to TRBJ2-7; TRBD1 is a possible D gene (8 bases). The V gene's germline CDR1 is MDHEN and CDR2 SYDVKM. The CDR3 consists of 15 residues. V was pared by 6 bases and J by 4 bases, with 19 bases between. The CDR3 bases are TGTGCCAGCAGCCCCGGCGACAGGGGAGGGTACGAGCAGTACTTC. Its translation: CASSPGDRGGYEQYF.

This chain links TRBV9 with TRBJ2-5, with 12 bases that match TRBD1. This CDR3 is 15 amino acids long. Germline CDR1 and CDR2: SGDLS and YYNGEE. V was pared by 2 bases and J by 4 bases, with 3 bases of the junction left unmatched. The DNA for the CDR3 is TGTGCCAGCAGCGTGGGACAGGGGGCGGGAGAGACCCAGTACTTC. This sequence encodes CASSVGQGAGETQYF.

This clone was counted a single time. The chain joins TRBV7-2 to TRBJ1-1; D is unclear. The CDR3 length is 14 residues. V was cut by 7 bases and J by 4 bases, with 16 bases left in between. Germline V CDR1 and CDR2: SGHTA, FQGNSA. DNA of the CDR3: TGTGCCAGCACCCCTGGCGGTGGGAGCACTGAAGCTTTCTTT. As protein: CASTPGGGSTEAFF.

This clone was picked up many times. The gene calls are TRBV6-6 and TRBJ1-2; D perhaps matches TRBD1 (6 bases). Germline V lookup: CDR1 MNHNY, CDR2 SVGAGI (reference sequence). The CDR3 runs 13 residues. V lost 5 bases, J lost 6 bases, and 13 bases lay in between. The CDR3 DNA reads TGTGCCAGCAGTGATCAACAGGGCGATGGCTACACCTTC. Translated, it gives CASSDQQGDGYTF.

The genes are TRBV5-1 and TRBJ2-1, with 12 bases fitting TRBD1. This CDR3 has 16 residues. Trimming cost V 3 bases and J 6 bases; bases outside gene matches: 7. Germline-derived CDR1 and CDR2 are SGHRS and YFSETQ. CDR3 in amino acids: CASSSGTGGLSNEQFF. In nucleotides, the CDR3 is TGCGCCAGCAGCTCCGGGACAGGGGGCCTCTCCAATGAGCAGTTCTTC.

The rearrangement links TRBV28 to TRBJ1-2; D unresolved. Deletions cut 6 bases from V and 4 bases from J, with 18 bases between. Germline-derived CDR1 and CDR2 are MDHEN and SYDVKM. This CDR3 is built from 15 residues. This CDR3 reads CASSRRQSGLYGYTF. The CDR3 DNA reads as TGTGCCAGCAGCCGGCGGCAGAGCGGTCTCTATGGCTACACCTTC.

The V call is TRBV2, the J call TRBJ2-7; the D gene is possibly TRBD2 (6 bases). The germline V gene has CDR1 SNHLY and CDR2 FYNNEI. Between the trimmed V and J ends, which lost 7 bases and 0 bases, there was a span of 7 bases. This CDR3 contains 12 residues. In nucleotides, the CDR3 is TGTGCCAGCACGCGGGACTCCTACGAGCAGTACTTC. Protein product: CASTRDSYEQYF.

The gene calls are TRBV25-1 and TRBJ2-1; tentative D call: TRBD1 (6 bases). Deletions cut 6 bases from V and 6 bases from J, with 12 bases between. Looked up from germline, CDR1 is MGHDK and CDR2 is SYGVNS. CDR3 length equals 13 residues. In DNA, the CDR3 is TGTGCCAGCAGGGTTCTAGGGGGCAATGAGCAGTTCTTC. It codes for CASRVLGGNEQFF. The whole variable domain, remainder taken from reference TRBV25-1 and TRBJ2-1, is EADIYQTPRYLVIGTGKKITLECSQTMGHDKMYWYQQDPGMELHLIHYSYGVNSTEKGDLSSESTVSRIRTEHFPLTLESARPSHTSQYLCASRVLGGNEQFFGPGTRLTVL.

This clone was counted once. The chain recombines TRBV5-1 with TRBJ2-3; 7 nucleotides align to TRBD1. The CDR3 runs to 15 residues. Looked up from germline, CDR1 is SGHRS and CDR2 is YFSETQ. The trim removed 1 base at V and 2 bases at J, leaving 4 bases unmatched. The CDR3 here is CASSLWGQNTDTQYF. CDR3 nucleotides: TGCGCCAGCAGCTTGTGGGGACAGAACACAGATACGCAGTATTTT.